This TCR beta chain was obtained from a study of identical twins. The study's findings and limits: The models systematically underestimated how much out-of-frame TCR alpha was shared in monozygotic twins. Not following the same donors, the study drew its conclusions from cross-sectional statistical analysis.

Comment on this clonotype: Its specificity is unknown.

TCRdb independently ran MiXCR on the 5' RACE reads; one entry per CDR3 protein. The top ten hold roughly 1.5% of the sample, which has hundreds of thousands of distinct CDR3 sequences, about 12% seen once. Every donor was a healthy Caucasian. V was pared by 4 bases and J by 2 bases, with 7 bases of the junction left unmatched. This CDR3 region has 16 residues. Looked up from germline, CDR1 is MNHEY and CDR2 is SVGAGI. The data were also submitted as part of a second study, on yellow fever vaccine responses in identical twins. From that report: After vaccination, twins' T cell response reportedly seemed partly convergent, partly personalized.

This chain uses TRBV6-5 with TRBJ2-5; 10 bases line up with TRBD1. The TCR comes from a woman between 18 and 29 years old in good health. The sequencing input was PBMCs. The CDR3 DNA follows: TGTGCCAGCAGTTTGGGACAGGGGAGGGGTCAAGAGACCCAGTACTTC. Translating it yields CASSLGQGRGQETQYF.